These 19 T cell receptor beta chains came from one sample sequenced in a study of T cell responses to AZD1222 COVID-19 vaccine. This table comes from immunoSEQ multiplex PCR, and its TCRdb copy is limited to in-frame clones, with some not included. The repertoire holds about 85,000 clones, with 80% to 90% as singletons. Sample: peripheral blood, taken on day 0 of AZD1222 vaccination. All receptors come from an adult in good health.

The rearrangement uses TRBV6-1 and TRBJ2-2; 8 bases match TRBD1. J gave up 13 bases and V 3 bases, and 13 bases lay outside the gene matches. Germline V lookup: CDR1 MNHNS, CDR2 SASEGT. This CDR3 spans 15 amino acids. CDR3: CASSDSGTGVRGLFF. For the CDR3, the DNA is TGTGCCAGCAGTGATTCTGGGACAGGAGTTCGCGGGCTGTTTTTT.

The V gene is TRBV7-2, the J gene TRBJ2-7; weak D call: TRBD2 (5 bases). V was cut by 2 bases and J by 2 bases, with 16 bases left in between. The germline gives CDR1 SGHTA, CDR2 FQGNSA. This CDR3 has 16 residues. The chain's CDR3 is CASSLSGVLSTYEQYF. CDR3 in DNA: TGTGCCAGCAGCTTATCCGGGGTCCTATCGACCTACGAGCAGTACTTC.

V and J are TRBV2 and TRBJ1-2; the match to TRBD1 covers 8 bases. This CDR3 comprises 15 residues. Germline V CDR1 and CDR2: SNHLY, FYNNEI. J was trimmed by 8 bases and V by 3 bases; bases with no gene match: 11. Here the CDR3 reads CASSDGVQGALGYTF. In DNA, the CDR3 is TGTGCCAGCAGTGATGGAGTCCAGGGGGCACTAGGCTACACCTTC.

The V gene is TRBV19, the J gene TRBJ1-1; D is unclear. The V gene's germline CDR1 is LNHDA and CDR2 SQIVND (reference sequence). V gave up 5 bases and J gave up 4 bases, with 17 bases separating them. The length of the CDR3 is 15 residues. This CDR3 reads CASSDAVRRGTEAFF. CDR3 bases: TGTGCCAGTAGTGACGCAGTCCGGCGGGGCACTGAAGCTTTCTTT.

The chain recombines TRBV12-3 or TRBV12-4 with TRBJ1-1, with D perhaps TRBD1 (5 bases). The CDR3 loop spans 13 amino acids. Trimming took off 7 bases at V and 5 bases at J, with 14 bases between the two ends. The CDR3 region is CASTPGGGTEAFF. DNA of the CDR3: TGTGCCAGCACCCCGGGGGGTGGGACTGAAGCTTTCTTT.

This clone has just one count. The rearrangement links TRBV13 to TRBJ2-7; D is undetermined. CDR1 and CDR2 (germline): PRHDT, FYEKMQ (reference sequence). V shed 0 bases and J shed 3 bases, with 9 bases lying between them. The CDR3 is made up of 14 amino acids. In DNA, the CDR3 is TGTGCCAGCAGCTTAGGAGGATCCAGCTACGAGCAGTACTTC. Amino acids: CASSLGGSSYEQYF.

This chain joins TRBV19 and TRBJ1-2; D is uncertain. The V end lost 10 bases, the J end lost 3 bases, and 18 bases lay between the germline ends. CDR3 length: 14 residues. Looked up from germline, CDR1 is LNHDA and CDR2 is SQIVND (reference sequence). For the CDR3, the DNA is TGTGCCACGAAGGAGGCAGGCAAGGACTATGGCTACACCTTC. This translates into CATKEAGKDYGYTF.

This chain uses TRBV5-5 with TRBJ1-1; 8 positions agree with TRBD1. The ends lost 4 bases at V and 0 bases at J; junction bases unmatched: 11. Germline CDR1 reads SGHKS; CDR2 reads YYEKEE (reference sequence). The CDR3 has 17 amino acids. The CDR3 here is CASSQIDRGRLNTEAFF. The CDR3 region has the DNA TGTGCCAGCAGCCAAATAGACAGGGGCCGACTGAACACTGAAGCTTTCTTT.

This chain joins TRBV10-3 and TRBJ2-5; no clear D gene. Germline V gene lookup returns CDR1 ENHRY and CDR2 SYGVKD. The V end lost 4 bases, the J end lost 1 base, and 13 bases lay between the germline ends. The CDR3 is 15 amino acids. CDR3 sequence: CAISVRAGRQETQYF. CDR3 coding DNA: TGTGCCATCAGTGTTAGGGCAGGCCGCCAAGAGACCCAGTACTTC.

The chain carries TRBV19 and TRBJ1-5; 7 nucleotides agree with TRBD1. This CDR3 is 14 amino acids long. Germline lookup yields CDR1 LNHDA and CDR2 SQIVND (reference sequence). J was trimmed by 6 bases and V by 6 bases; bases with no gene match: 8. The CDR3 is CASSTDRAAQPQHF. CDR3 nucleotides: TGTGCCAGTAGCACCGACAGGGCCGCTCAGCCCCAGCATTTT.

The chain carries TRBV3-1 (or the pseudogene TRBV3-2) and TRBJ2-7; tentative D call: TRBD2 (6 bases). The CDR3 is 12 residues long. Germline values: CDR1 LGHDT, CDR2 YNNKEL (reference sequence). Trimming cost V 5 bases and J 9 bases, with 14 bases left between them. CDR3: CASSSSGSLQYF. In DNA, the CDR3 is TGTGCCAGCAGCTCGAGCGGGTCTCTGCAGTACTTC.

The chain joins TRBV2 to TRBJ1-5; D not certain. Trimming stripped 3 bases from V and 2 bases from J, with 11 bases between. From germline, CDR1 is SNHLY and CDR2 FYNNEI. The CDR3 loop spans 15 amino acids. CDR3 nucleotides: TGTGCCAGCAGTGAGTCCGGCATCGGCAATCAGCCCCAGCATTTT. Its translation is CASSESGIGNQPQHF. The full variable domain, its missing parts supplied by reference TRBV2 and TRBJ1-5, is EPEVTQTPSHQVTQMGQEVILRCVPISNHLYFYWYRQILGQKVEFLVSFYNNEISEKSEIFDDQFSVERPDGSNFTLKIRSTKLEDSAMYFCASSESGIGNQPQHFGDGTRLSIL.

The CDR3 reads CASSQRRGQGNEQYF. As DNA, the CDR3 is TGTGCCAGCAGCCAAAGGAGGGGGCAAGGGAACGAGCAGTACTTC. V and J are TRBV3-1 (or the pseudogene TRBV3-2) and TRBJ2-7; possible D gene TRBD1, 7 bases. The CDR3 has 15 amino acids. V lost 2 bases to trimming and J lost 5 bases, with 16 bases between them. Germline assignment: CDR1 LGHDT and CDR2 YNNKEL (reference sequence).

CDR3 sequence: CASTRAERLPQHF. CDR3 coding DNA: TGTGCCAGCACCAGGGCGGAGAGGCTACCCCAGCATTTT. The chain recombines TRBV5-4 with TRBJ1-5; a weak D match, TRBD1 (5 bases). The CDR3 consists of 13 residues. Germline CDR1 is SGHNT and CDR2 is YYREEE (reference sequence). V was clipped by 6 bases and J by 10 bases, with 17 bases between them. Full variable domain (outside the CDR3, taken from reference TRBV5-4 and TRBJ1-5): ETGVTQSPTHLIKTRGQQVTLRCSSQSGHNTVSWYQQALGQGPQFIFQYYREEENGRGNFPPRFSGLQFPNYSSELNVNALELDDSALYLCASTRAERLPQHFGDGTRLSIL.

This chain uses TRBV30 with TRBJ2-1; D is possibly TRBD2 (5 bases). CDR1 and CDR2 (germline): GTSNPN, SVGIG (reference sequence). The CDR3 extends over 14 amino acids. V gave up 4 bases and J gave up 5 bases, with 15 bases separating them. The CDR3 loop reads CAWKSSGYNNEQFF. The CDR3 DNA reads TGTGCCTGGAAATCCAGCGGATATAACAATGAGCAGTTCTTC.

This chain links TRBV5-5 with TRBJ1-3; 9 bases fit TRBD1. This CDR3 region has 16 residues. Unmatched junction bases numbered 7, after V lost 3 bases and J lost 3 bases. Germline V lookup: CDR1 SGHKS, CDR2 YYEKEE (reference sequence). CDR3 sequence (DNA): TGTGCCAGCAGCTCCCCGACAGGGGGATATGGAAACACCATATATTTT. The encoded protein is CASSSPTGGYGNTIYF. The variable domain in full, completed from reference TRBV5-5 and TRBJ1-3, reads DAGVTQSPTHLIKTRGQQVTLRCSPISGHKSVSWYQQVLGQGPQFIFQYYEKEERGRGNFPDRFSARQFPNYSSELNVNALLLGDSALYLCASSSPTGGYGNTIYFGEGSWLTVV.

CDR3 coding DNA: TGTGCCAGCAGCCCAAGGATAGGGCAGTTCTTC. This translates into CASSPRIGQFF. V usage is TRBV28 and J usage is TRBJ2-1; D call uncertain. V was shortened by 6 bases and J by 12 bases, with 12 bases between the two germline ends. The CDR3 spans 11 residues. Per germline, CDR1 MDHEN and CDR2 SYDVKM.

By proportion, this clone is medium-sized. CDR3 loop: CSARECRYF. The CDR3 DNA follows: TGCAGTGCTAGAGAGTGCCGGTACTTC. V usage is TRBV20-1 and J usage is TRBJ2-7; D gene uncertain. The CDR3 runs to 9 residues. Germline V gene lookup returns CDR1 DFQATT and CDR2 SNEGSKA (reference sequence). Trimming stripped 0 bases from V and 12 bases from J, with 6 bases between.

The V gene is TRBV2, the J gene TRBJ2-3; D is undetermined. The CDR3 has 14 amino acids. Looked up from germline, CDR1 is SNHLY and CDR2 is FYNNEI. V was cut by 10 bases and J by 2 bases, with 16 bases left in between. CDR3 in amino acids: CAIKPPIATDTQYF. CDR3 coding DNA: TGTGCCATCAAGCCCCCCATTGCCACAGATACGCAGTATTTT. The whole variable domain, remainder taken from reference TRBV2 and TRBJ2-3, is EPEVTQTPSHQVTQMGQEVILRCVPISNHLYFYWYRQILGQKVEFLVSFYNNEISEKSEIFDDQFSVERPDGSNFTLKIRSTKLEDSAMYFCAIKPPIATDTQYFGPGTRLTVL.